The 23 T cell receptor beta chains in this list originate from one sample, sequenced in a study of CD8+ T cells in alopecia areata. Stated treatment: oral pan-JAK inhibitor, 5-10 mg twice daily. The sequencing template was cDNA reverse transcribed from extracted RNA. Here immunoSEQ multiplex PCR was the method, and the copy in TCRdb shows in-frame clones only, minus some. The data hold some 98,000 clones, with roughly 64% observed a single time. The sequencing used CD8+ T cells sorted from blood, collected at week 4, from a patient treated with tofacitinib. The source is a human donor with alopecia areata.

This chain joins TRBV5-1 and TRBJ1-1, with D possibly matching TRBD1 (6 bases). V was cut by 0 bases and J by 5 bases, with 14 bases left in between. This CDR3 contains 15 residues. CDR1 SGHRS and CDR2 YFSETQ come from the germline V gene. The CDR3 loop reads CASSLDGGQRTEAFF. The CDR3 region has the DNA TGCGCCAGCAGCTTGGACGGGGGGCAGAGAACTGAAGCTTTCTTT. Supplemented by reference TRBV5-1 and TRBJ1-1, the full variable domain reads KAGVTQTPRYLIKTRGQQVTLSCSPISGHRSVSWYQQTPGQGLQFLFEYFSETQRNKGNFPGRFSGRQFSNSRSEMNVSTLELGDSALYLCASSLDGGQRTEAFFGQGTRLTVV.

This sequence joins TRBV7-2 and TRBJ2-6, with D perhaps assigned TRBD1 or TRBD2 (6 bases each). CDR3 length equals 14 residues. The V end lost 5 bases, the J end lost 4 bases, and 9 bases lay between the germline ends. CDR1 and CDR2 from the germline V gene are SGHTA and FQGNSA. CDR3 protein: CASSPGAGANVLTF. CDR3 sequence (DNA): TGTGCCAGCAGCCCGGGGGCAGGGGCCAACGTCCTGACTTTC.

The rearrangement links TRBV20-1 to TRBJ2-5; 11 positions agree with TRBD1. The V gene end was trimmed by 5 bases and the J gene end by 14 bases; junction bases not matched to a gene: 7. The CDR3 has 11 residues. The V gene's germline CDR1 is DFQATT and CDR2 SNEGSKA (reference sequence). The CDR3, as DNA: TGCAGTGCTTGGACCGGGACAGGGGGATACTTC. The encoded protein is CSAWTGTGGYF.

This chain joins TRBV30 and TRBJ2-3; 7 bases agree with TRBD2. V gave up 2 bases and J gave up 4 bases; unmatched junction bases: 9. This CDR3 contains 15 residues. Germline V gives CDR1 GTSNPN, CDR2 SVGIG (reference sequence). The chain's CDR3 is CAWSLVLAVADTQYF. CDR3 sequence (DNA): TGTGCCTGGAGTTTGGTGCTAGCGGTTGCAGATACGCAGTATTTT.

The J gene is TRBJ1-1, the V gene TRBV4-2; unclear D gene. V dropped 0 bases and J dropped 5 bases, with 13 bases sitting between them. From germline, CDR1 is LGHNA and CDR2 YNFKEQ. The CDR3 is 15 amino acids. CDR3 bases: TGTGCCAGCAGCCAAGATATGATAGGGCGAACTGAAGCTTTCTTT. Amino acid sequence: CASSQDMIGRTEAFF.

V and J are TRBV5-1 and TRBJ1-1, with unresolved D. CDR3 length: 14 residues. Trimming took 0 bases from V and 0 from J, leaving 6 bases between them. CDR1 and CDR2 (germline): SGHRS, YFSETQ. CDR3 loop: CASSLDGVNTEAFF. The CDR3 DNA follows: TGCGCCAGCAGCTTGGATGGGGTGAACACTGAAGCTTTCTTT.

This clone was seen a handful of times. The rearrangement uses TRBV28 and TRBJ2-1; TRBD2 aligns across 7 bases. This CDR3 contains 15 residues. CDR1 and CDR2 from the germline V gene are MDHEN and SYDVKM. The J segment lost 8 bases and the V segment lost 3 bases, leaving 10 bases of the junction unmatched. CDR3 DNA: TGTGCCAGCAGTTTCCGGGTAGCGGGTACAGATGAGCAGTTCTTC. Its protein product is CASSFRVAGTDEQFF. Using reference TRBV28 and TRBJ2-1 for the parts outside the CDR3, the full variable domain is DVKVTQSSRYLVKRTGEKVFLECVQDMDHENMFWYRQDPGLGLRLIYFSYDVKMKEKGDIPEGYSVSREKKERFSLILESASTNQTSMYLCASSFRVAGTDEQFFGPGTRLTVL.

The chain has TRBV9 and TRBJ2-6, with D perhaps TRBD2 (5 bases). Trimming took off 0 bases at V and 11 bases at J, with 15 bases between the two ends. Germline V lookup: CDR1 SGDLS, CDR2 YYNGEE. This CDR3 is built from 15 residues. Written as DNA, the CDR3 is TGTGCCAGCAGCGTAGAAGATCTAAACGGGGACGTCCTGACTTTC. The encoded protein is CASSVEDLNGDVLTF.

The chain couples TRBV6-5 to TRBJ1-2, with 10 positions matching TRBD1. The CDR3 has 14 residues. Unmatched junction bases numbered 5, after V lost 6 bases and J lost 4 bases. Germline V gene lookup returns CDR1 MNHEY and CDR2 SVGAGI. The CDR3: CASRPGTGAYGYTF. The CDR3 DNA reads TGTGCCAGCAGGCCCGGGACAGGGGCCTATGGCTACACCTTC.

This clone was counted at least ten times. The rearrangement links TRBV6-5 to TRBJ2-1; 16 bases line up with TRBD2. V lost 8 bases to trimming and J lost 4 bases; unmatched junction nucleotides: 2. Germline V gene lookup returns CDR1 MNHEY and CDR2 SVGAGI. The CDR3 contains 15 residues. The CDR3 DNA follows: TGTGCCAGCGCGGGACTAGCGGGGGGGTACAATGAGCAGTTCTTC. Residues: CASAGLAGGYNEQFF.

The J gene is TRBJ1-3, the V gene TRBV6-6; D remains ambiguous. Germline CDR1 and CDR2: MNHNY and SVGAGI (reference sequence). The CDR3 length is 14 residues. V lost 2 bases and J 4 bases, leaving 9 bases between the germline ends. CDR3 sequence: CASSYSFGGNTIYF. CDR3 nucleotides: TGTGCCAGCAGTTACAGCTTTGGAGGAAACACCATATATTTT.

This clone has just a few counts. The chain combines TRBV29-1 with TRBJ2-1, with 13 nucleotides matching TRBD2. Looked up from germline, CDR1 is SQVTM and CDR2 is ANQGSEA. The CDR3 spans 15 residues. Trimming cost V 3 bases and J 7 bases; bases outside gene matches: 6. CDR3 loop: CSVDRTSGSYNEQFF. The DNA for the CDR3 is TGCAGCGTTGACCGGACTAGCGGGAGTTATAATGAGCAGTTCTTC.

V is TRBV7-6 and J is TRBJ1-3; maybe TRBD1 (5 bases). V was cut by 2 bases and J by 1 base, with 9 bases left in between. Germline CDR1 SGHVS, CDR2 FNYEAQ. CDR3 length: 15 residues. The CDR3 DNA reads as TGTGCCAGCAGCTTATACGGGGGTTCTGGAAACACCATATATTTT. Amino acid sequence: CASSLYGGSGNTIYF.

The chain joins TRBV7-8 to TRBJ2-3; the match to TRBD2 covers 8 bases. The CDR3 consists of 15 residues. The V gene end was trimmed by 5 bases and the J gene end by 4 bases; junction bases not matched to a gene: 8. The germline CDR1 and CDR2 sequences are SGHVS and FQNEAQ. In DNA form, the CDR3 reads TGTGCCAGCAGCAACCCCGGGGGGGCCTCAGATACGCAGTATTTT. It specifies CASSNPGGASDTQYF.

This clone was detected a few times. V and J are TRBV5-1 and TRBJ1-1; D is unclear. V was shortened by 4 bases and J by 4 bases, with 20 bases between the two germline ends. Germline CDR1 and CDR2: SGHRS and YFSETQ. This CDR3 contains 16 residues. CDR3 bases: TGCGCCAGCAGCCCGGGATACAAACGGGCGAGCACTGAAGCTTTCTTT. It specifies CASSPGYKRASTEAFF. The full variable domain, its missing parts supplied by reference TRBV5-1 and TRBJ1-1, is KAGVTQTPRYLIKTRGQQVTLSCSPISGHRSVSWYQQTPGQGLQFLFEYFSETQRNKGNFPGRFSGRQFSNSRSEMNVSTLELGDSALYLCASSPGYKRASTEAFFGQGTRLTVV.

V gene TRBV5-1 combines with J gene TRBJ1-5, with TRBD1 as a possible D gene (5 bases). This CDR3 comprises 14 residues. With 0 bases removed from V and 5 bases from J, the gap between germline ends came to 9 bases. Germline V gene sequence: CDR1 SGHRS, CDR2 YFSETQ. CDR3 sequence: CASSLEGPDQPQHF. The CDR3 bases are TGCGCCAGCAGCTTGGAGGGGCCTGATCAGCCCCAGCATTTT.

In its sample, this clone was seen a few times. The chain employs TRBV9 and TRBJ2-1; the D gene is possibly TRBD2 (5 bases). CDR3 length equals 15 residues. CDR1 and CDR2 (germline): SGDLS, YYNGEE. V was cut by 0 bases and J by 4 bases, with 11 bases left in between. The CDR3 spells CASSVEGSAYNEQFF. The CDR3 DNA reads as TGTGCCAGCAGCGTAGAGGGTAGCGCTTACAATGAGCAGTTCTTC.

The chain is built from TRBV27 and TRBJ1-2; D gene unclear. Germline-derived CDR1 and CDR2 are MNHEY and SMNVEV (reference sequence). This CDR3 has 13 residues. V shed 6 bases and J shed 2 bases, with 10 bases lying between them. In DNA, the CDR3 is TGTGCCAGCAGCCCGGACGGAAACTATGGCTACACCTTC. The encoded protein is CASSPDGNYGYTF.

The chain links TRBV11-2 to TRBJ2-1; 7 bases match TRBD2. V lost 1 base and J lost 8; bases outside the gene matches: 8. Germline V gives CDR1 SGHAT, CDR2 FQNNGV. The length of the CDR3 is 15 residues. The CDR3 region has the DNA TGTGCCAGCAGCTTAGCCCGGACTAGGCTTCATGAGCAGTTCTTC. Translating gives CASSLARTRLHEQFF.

The chain is built from TRBV30 and TRBJ2-4, with a tentative D call TRBD2 (6 bases). The V end was cut by 7 bases, the J end by 1 base, with 11 bases between. The CDR3 extends over 13 amino acids. From germline, CDR1 is GTSNPN and CDR2 SVGIG (reference sequence). CDR3 amino acids: CAFSGIAKNIQYF. In nucleotides, the CDR3 is TGTGCCTTTAGCGGAATTGCCAAAAACATTCAGTACTTC.

The rearrangement joins TRBV5-6 to TRBJ2-7; TRBD2 might be the D (5 bases). Trimming pared 3 bases from V and 7 bases from J, leaving 8 bases between. There are 11 residues in the CDR3. CDR1 and CDR2 (germline): SGHDT, YYEEEE. The CDR3 here is CASSWELEQYF. CDR3 nucleotides: TGTGCCAGCAGCTGGGAGCTTGAGCAGTACTTC.

The chain employs TRBV19 and TRBJ2-7; D call uncertain. The CDR3 is made up of 15 amino acids. The germline V and J ends were trimmed by 1 base and 1 base, with 11 bases remaining between them. CDR1 is LNHDA and CDR2 is SQIVND in the germline V gene (reference sequence). CDR3 amino acids: CASSIGGNGSYEQYF. DNA of the CDR3: TGTGCCAGTAGTATAGGGGGTAACGGATCCTACGAGCAGTACTTC.

V gene TRBV29-1 combines with J gene TRBJ2-7; a possible D gene is TRBD1 (5 bases). CDR3 length: 12 residues. V was shortened by 6 bases and J by 4 bases, with 13 bases between the two germline ends. Germline loops: CDR1 SQVTM, CDR2 ANQGSEA. The CDR3, as DNA: TGCAGCGTGGGTGGGGCTTCATACGAGCAGTACTTC. Translation: CSVGGASYEQYF.